The 30 T cell receptor beta chains given below trace back to one sample, sequenced in a study of T cell responses to AZD1222 COVID-19 vaccine. Libraries were prepared by immunoSEQ multiplex PCR; TCRdb keeps only in-frame clonotypes and omits some of them. The table includes 120,000 or so clones, about 90% detected once. Sequenced here: peripheral blood, sampled on day 0 of AZD1222 vaccination. The receptors stem from an adult in good health.

The genes are TRBV29-1 and TRBJ2-2; D unresolved. V was pared by 5 bases and J by 1 base, with 8 bases between. CDR1 is SQVTM and CDR2 is ANQGSEA in the germline V gene. The CDR3 has 13 amino acids. The CDR3, as DNA: TGCAGCGTTTCCCCCGAGAACACCGGGGAGCTGTTTTTT. This sequence encodes CSVSPENTGELFF.

The chain links TRBV30 to TRBJ1-4; D is undetermined. V gave up 4 bases and J gave up 4 bases, with 19 bases separating them. This CDR3 region has 16 residues. CDR1 is GTSNPN and CDR2 is SVGIG in the germline V gene (reference sequence). CDR3 sequence: CAWTLNGRPYNEKLFF. The CDR3 DNA follows: TGTGCCTGGACCTTGAACGGACGGCCGTATAATGAAAAACTGTTTTTT.

V usage is TRBV5-4 and J usage is TRBJ1-2; D is uncertain. The CDR3 covers 13 residues. Germline V gene sequence: CDR1 SGHNT, CDR2 YYREEE (reference sequence). Trimming pared 0 bases from V and 6 bases from J, leaving 9 bases between. This CDR3 reads CASSLEDFHGYTF. The CDR3, as DNA: TGTGCCAGCAGCTTGGAAGACTTCCATGGCTACACCTTC.

V gene TRBV3-1 (or the pseudogene TRBV3-2) combines with J gene TRBJ1-6; D not resolved. CDR1 LGHDT and CDR2 YNNKEL come from the germline V gene (reference sequence). The V end was cut by 1 base, the J end by 4 bases, with 8 bases between. This CDR3 is built from 15 residues. DNA for the CDR3: TGTGCCAGCAGCCAAGCGGCCGATTATAATTCACCCCTCCACTTT. As protein: CASSQAADYNSPLHF.

The genes are TRBV11-3 and TRBJ2-5, with D uncertain. In germline, CDR1 is SGHNT, CDR2 YENEEA. V lost 1 base and J 5 bases, leaving 8 bases between the germline ends. The CDR3 extends over 13 amino acids. Written as DNA, the CDR3 is TGTGCCAGCAGCTTAGCCAGCAAGGAGACCCAGTACTTC. This encodes CASSLASKETQYF.

The chain carries TRBV30 and TRBJ1-1; D unresolved. The CDR3 is 13 residues long. CDR1 and CDR2 (germline): GTSNPN, SVGIG (reference sequence). V was cut by 0 bases and J by 7 bases, with 12 bases left in between. The CDR3, as DNA: TGTGCCTGGAGTGTACGCGGGTTCGGTGAAGCTTTCTTT. Protein: CAWSVRGFGEAFF.

In DNA form, the CDR3 reads TGTGCCGGACAATGGGCCTACGAGCAGTACTTC. This sequence encodes CAGQWAYEQYF. The chain uses TRBV30 and TRBJ2-7; weak D call: TRBD1 (5 bases). From germline, CDR1 is GTSNPN and CDR2 SVGIG (reference sequence). This CDR3 comprises 11 residues. The V gene lost 8 bases and the J gene lost 2 bases, with 10 bases spanning the gap.

V and J are TRBV7-2 and TRBJ1-2, with D hard to call. The CDR3 has 14 residues. Per the germline V gene, CDR1 is SGHTA and CDR2 is FQGNSA. V lost 5 bases and J 2 bases, leaving 12 bases between the germline ends. CDR3 protein: CASSPRNTNYGYTF. CDR3 coding DNA: TGTGCCAGCAGCCCCCGGAATACCAACTATGGCTACACCTTC.

This clone was counted once. An end of the junction does not agree with germline; a read error may underlie this. The CDR3 DNA follows: TGTGCTAGCAGCCCGGGACACGGCTCCTACGAGCAGTACTTC. The encoded protein is CASSPGHGSYEQYF. This chain connects TRBV7-7 to TRBJ2-7; possible D gene TRBD1, 6 bases. The germline V gene has CDR1 SSHAT and CDR2 FNYEAQ (reference sequence). This CDR3 spans 14 amino acids.

The rearrangement links TRBV7-8 to TRBJ2-1; D uncertain. The CDR3 has 14 amino acids. The germline gives CDR1 SGHVS, CDR2 FQNEAQ. Between the trimmed V and J ends, which lost 5 bases and 0 bases, there was a span of 8 bases. The CDR3 DNA sequence: TGTGCCAGCAGCCCGCAGAGCTCCTACAATGAGCAGTTCTTC. It yields the protein CASSPQSSYNEQFF. The entire variable domain, with the rest obtained from reference TRBV7-8 and TRBJ2-1, is as follows: GAGVSQSPRYKVAKRGQDVALRCDPISGHVSLFWYQQALGQGPEFLTYFQNEAQLDKSGLPSDRFFAERPEGSVSTLKIQRTQQEDSAVYLCASSPQSSYNEQFFGPGTRLTVL.

The chain employs TRBV12-5 and TRBJ1-1; a weak D match, TRBD1 (5 bases). V was cut by 11 bases and J by 8 bases, with 21 bases left in between. The CDR3 spans 13 residues. Germline-derived CDR1 and CDR2 are LGHNT and FRNRAP. CDR3 bases: TGTGCTTCGAGGGGCATTCGTTCGGGGGAAGCTTTCTTT. This gives the protein CASRGIRSGEAFF.

The CDR3 DNA reads TGTGCCAGCAGGGGGACGGGTAATGAAAAACTGTTTTTT. This encodes CASRGTGNEKLFF. V usage is TRBV6-5 and J usage is TRBJ1-4, with a weak D call TRBD1 (5 bases). V lost 6 bases and J 4 bases, leaving 9 bases between the germline ends. Looked up from germline, CDR1 is MNHEY and CDR2 is SVGAGI. There are 13 residues in the CDR3.

This clone was detected a few times. The CDR3 sequence: CATGSFLGGANTGELFF. The CDR3 DNA reads TGTGCCACCGGTAGTTTTCTCGGCGGAGCGAACACCGGGGAGCTGTTTTTT. The V call is TRBV15, the J call TRBJ2-2, with unresolved D. CDR3 length: 17 residues. The V gene lost 8 bases and the J gene lost 0 bases, with 19 bases spanning the gap. The germline V gene has CDR1 LNHNV and CDR2 YYDKDF (reference sequence).

The chain links TRBV2 to TRBJ2-7; D gene unclear. V was cut by 7 bases and J by 1 base, with 8 bases left in between. CDR3 length: 12 amino acids. Germline values: CDR1 SNHLY, CDR2 FYNNEI. CDR3 region: CASTRVSYEQYF. The CDR3 DNA follows: TGTGCCAGCACCCGGGTGTCCTACGAGCAGTACTTC.

The V and J genes are TRBV18 and TRBJ2-4; D could derive from TRBD1 or TRBD2 (6 bases each). The CDR3 is 16 amino acids. The germline CDR1 and CDR2 sequences are KGHSH and LQKENI. V was pared by 0 bases and J by 1 base, with 10 bases between. The CDR3 spells CASSPPRGEAKNIQYF. The DNA for the CDR3 is TGTGCCAGCTCACCACCGAGGGGGGAGGCCAAAAACATTCAGTACTTC.

V usage is TRBV11-3 and J usage is TRBJ1-1, with 9 positions matching TRBD1. Trimming at V came to 8 bases and at J to 5 bases, leaving 18 bases not matched to a gene. Germline V gene sequence: CDR1 SGHNT, CDR2 YENEEA. The CDR3 runs 17 residues. In DNA form, the CDR3 reads TGTGCCAGCTACACAGATCCGACAGGGGGGTCGGGGACTGAAGCTTTCTTT. Its protein is CASYTDPTGGSGTEAFF.

The rearrangement links TRBV9 to TRBJ2-2, with TRBD1 identical over 9 bases. The CDR3 length is 16 residues. V lost 4 bases and J lost 5; bases outside the gene matches: 9. Germline-derived CDR1 and CDR2 are SGDLS and YYNGEE. The CDR3 region is CASSPRTGETTGELFF. The DNA for the CDR3 is TGTGCCAGCAGCCCACGGACAGGGGAAACGACCGGGGAGCTGTTTTTT.

This sequence joins TRBV7-2 and TRBJ2-1; 7 bases fit TRBD2. From germline, CDR1 is SGHTA and CDR2 FQGNSA. V shed 5 bases, J shed 0 bases, and the junction held 4 bases outside the gene matches. This CDR3 has 15 residues. This CDR3 is CASSILANSYNEQFF. The CDR3 nucleotides read TGTGCCAGCAGCATACTAGCGAACTCCTACAATGAGCAGTTCTTC.

This clone came up once. At the DNA level, this CDR3 is encoded by other sequences in the same sample as well. The chain is built from TRBV7-8 and TRBJ1-2; possible D gene TRBD1, 5 bases. V lost 1 base and J 2 bases, leaving 8 bases between the germline ends. CDR1 is SGHVS, CDR2 FQNEAQ, per germline. The CDR3 runs 14 residues. Written as DNA, the CDR3 is TGTGCCAGCAGCTTAGGGCACAGGAACTATGGCTACACCTTC. Translated: CASSLGHRNYGYTF.

This sequence joins TRBV14 and TRBJ1-1, with D uncertain. CDR3 size: 15 residues. V was pared by 2 bases and J by 5 bases, with 15 bases between. Germline-derived CDR1 and CDR2 are SGHDN and FVKESK. Here the CDR3 DNA reads TGTGCCAGCAGCCAAAGGTCACTTCCTGGGACTGAAGCTTTCTTT. Amino acids: CASSQRSLPGTEAFF. The whole variable domain, remainder taken from reference TRBV14 and TRBJ1-1, is EAGVTQFPSHSVIEKGQTVTLRCDPISGHDNLYWYRRVMGKEIKFLLHFVKESKQDESGMPNNRFLAERTGGTYSTLKVQPAELEDSGVYFCASSQRSLPGTEAFFGQGTRLTVV.

This sequence joins TRBV9 and TRBJ1-1, with D possibly TRBD1 on 6 matching bases. V dropped 4 bases and J dropped 7 bases, with 17 bases sitting between them. The CDR3 has 14 amino acids. Germline CDR1 SGDLS, CDR2 YYNGEE. The CDR3 nucleotides read TGTGCCAGCAGCATCGGAAGGGGGGGAATTGAAGCTTTCTTT. Protein sequence: CASSIGRGGIEAFF.

The chain recombines TRBV3-1 (or the pseudogene TRBV3-2) with TRBJ2-7; D possibly corresponds to TRBD1 (6 bases). This CDR3 has 12 amino acids. CDR1 is LGHDT, CDR2 YNNKEL, per germline (reference sequence). V lost 11 bases to trimming and J lost 2 bases, with 13 bases between them. CDR3 sequence (DNA): TGTGCCTCCAGGGGACATACCTACGAGCAGTACTTC. Amino acid sequence: CASRGHTYEQYF.

The chain carries TRBV27 and TRBJ2-1, with D unclear. The CDR3 runs 12 residues. Trimming pared 4 bases from V and 10 bases from J, leaving 11 bases between. Germline loops: CDR1 MNHEY, CDR2 SMNVEV (reference sequence). This CDR3 is CASSSDPEEQFF. The CDR3 DNA sequence: TGTGCCAGCAGTTCAGACCCGGAGGAGCAGTTCTTC.

The CDR3 DNA sequence: TGTGCCGACAGGGGGGGCACTGAAGCTTTCTTT. Its translation is CADRGGTEAFF. This chain links TRBV2 with TRBJ1-1; the match to TRBD1 covers 9 bases. The CDR3 is 11 residues long. The ends lost 11 bases at V and 4 bases at J; junction bases unmatched: 2. Germline assignment: CDR1 SNHLY and CDR2 FYNNEI.

The chain uses TRBV3-1 (or the pseudogene TRBV3-2) and TRBJ1-2; no definite D call. V was trimmed by 4 bases and J by 4 bases, leaving 13 bases between them. The CDR3 has 14 residues. Germline assignment: CDR1 LGHDT and CDR2 YNNKEL (reference sequence). The CDR3 DNA follows: TGTGCCAGCAGCCCGGGCCGCGGTGGCTATGGCTACACCTTC. The encoded protein is CASSPGRGGYGYTF.

The rearrangement links TRBV3-1 (or the pseudogene TRBV3-2) to TRBJ2-7; 9 bases map to TRBD2. Germline V CDR1 and CDR2: LGHDT, YNNKEL (reference sequence). The CDR3 loop spans 16 amino acids. V gave up 4 bases and J gave up 3 bases; unmatched junction bases: 10. The CDR3 nucleotides are TGTGCCAGCAGCCCCCAAGGGGCTAGCGGGGTCTACGAGCAGTACTTC. Residues: CASSPQGASGVYEQYF.

The CDR3 coding sequence is TGTGCCTGGAGTGTCGGGCGCTGGACTGAAGCTTTCTTT. Its protein is CAWSVGRWTEAFF. This chain joins TRBV30 and TRBJ1-1; D remains unclear. Trimming shortened V by 0 bases and J by 5 bases, and 10 bases separated the two germline ends. Germline loops: CDR1 GTSNPN, CDR2 SVGIG (reference sequence). The CDR3 length is 13 residues.

The chain carries TRBV9 and TRBJ1-3; 7 positions match TRBD1. CDR3 size: 18 residues. Germline CDR1 SGDLS, CDR2 YYNGEE. The trim removed 0 bases at V and 2 bases at J, leaving 11 bases unmatched. Here the CDR3 reads CASSVDLRADRAGNTIYF. The CDR3 DNA sequence: TGTGCCAGCAGCGTAGATCTGCGGGCTGACAGGGCTGGAAACACCATATATTTT. Full variable domain (outside the CDR3, taken from reference TRBV9 and TRBJ1-3): DSGVTQTPKHLITATGQRVTLRCSPRSGDLSVYWYQQSLDQGLQFLIQYYNGEERAKGNILERFSAQQFPDLHSELNLSSLELGDSALYFCASSVDLRADRAGNTIYFGEGSWLTVV.

V and J are TRBV7-2 and TRBJ2-1; 9 bases map to TRBD2. The V segment lost 1 base and the J segment 9 bases; nucleotides outside the gene matches: 4. The CDR3 loop spans 14 amino acids. From germline, CDR1 is SGHTA and CDR2 FQGNSA. CDR3 nucleotides: TGTGCCAGCAGCTTAGGCGGGGGGGGTGGTGAGCAGTTCTTC. Translating gives CASSLGGGGGEQFF. The complete variable domain, with remaining parts taken from reference TRBV7-2 and TRBJ2-1, reads GAGVSQSPSNKVTEKGKDVELRCDPISGHTALYWYRQSLGQGLEFLIYFQGNSAPDKSGLPSDRFSAERTGGSVSTLTIQRTQQEDSAVYLCASSLGGGGGEQFFGPGTRLTVL.

The chain joins TRBV13 to TRBJ2-3, with D unclear. The CDR3 loop spans 11 amino acids. Germline lookup yields CDR1 PRHDT and CDR2 FYEKMQ (reference sequence). V was cut by 2 bases and J by 6 bases, with 3 bases left in between. CDR3 loop: CASSLSDTQYF. The CDR3 DNA follows: TGTGCCAGCAGCTTATCCGATACGCAGTATTTT.